The 3 T cell receptor beta chains below all came from one sample that was sequenced in a study of blood T cell repertoires in COVID-19. Libraries were prepared by immunoSEQ multiplex PCR; TCRdb keeps only in-frame clonotypes and omits some of them. The sample includes roughly 180,000 clones, nearly 85% of them seen just once. The source material was peripheral blood. All receptors derive from a woman aged 25 to 39 with acute or convalescent COVID-19.

CDR3 nucleotide sequence: TGCAGCGTAAAGCCCGGGACACACAGCTCCTACGAGCAGTACTTC. Its translation is CSVKPGTHSSYEQYF. The chain employs TRBV29-1 and TRBJ2-7; D perhaps matches TRBD1 (6 bases). V dropped 6 bases and J dropped 0 bases, with 18 bases sitting between them. This CDR3 region has 15 residues. The V gene's germline CDR1 is SQVTM and CDR2 ANQGSEA.

The rearrangement joins TRBV28 to TRBJ1-2; 7 positions match TRBD1. Per the germline V gene, CDR1 is MDHEN and CDR2 is SYDVKM. Trimming removed 3 bases from V and 4 bases from J; junction bases left unmatched: 5. The CDR3 totals 14 residues. The CDR3 sequence is CASSLSQGVYGYTF. CDR3 DNA sequence: TGTGCCAGCAGTTTGTCGCAGGGGGTCTATGGCTACACCTTC.

The V call is TRBV6-1, the J call TRBJ2-3; TRBD2 matches at 11 bases. The J segment lost 4 bases and the V segment lost 1 base, leaving 13 bases of the junction unmatched. From germline, CDR1 is MNHNS and CDR2 SASEGT. CDR3 length: 19 residues. CDR3 nucleotides: TGTGCCAGCAGTGAAGGCCGGTTCTTAGCGGGAGGGCGGGCAGATACGCAGTATTTT. Protein sequence: CASSEGRFLAGGRADTQYF.